This paragraph covers one T cell receptor (beta chain) sequence. Its antigen is unidentified. Sequencing used cDNA as its template, made by extracting RNA and reverse transcribing it. Data came from immunoSEQ multiplex PCR; TCRdb stores just in-frame clones and leaves some out. This sample has more than 110,000 clones, with about three fifths found just once. This sample is part of a study of CD8+ T cells in alopecia areata. Findings and limits, study-wide: An increase in clonality over normal scalp was evident in lesional scalp, especially alopecia totalis/universalis. Resident alphabeta T-cell populations of normal skin are likewise subject to sequencing in scalp samples. Possibly as an HLA-related effect, TCR sharing across patients appeared less clear than in mice.

Looked up from germline, CDR1 is SGDLS and CDR2 is YYNGEE. V was shortened by 5 bases and J by 3 bases, with 14 bases between the two germline ends. The CDR3 totals 14 residues. This clonotype was sampled from a human donor with alopecia areata. This sequence joins TRBV9 and TRBJ1-2; perhaps TRBD1 as D (5 bases). Sequences were derived from CD4+ T cells sorted from blood, sampled at week 0. CDR3: CASSTSVGDYGYTF. CDR3 sequence (DNA): TGTGCCAGCAGTACTAGCGTGGGGGACTATGGCTACACCTTC.